This T cell receptor beta chain derives from a study of cytotoxic CD8 clonotypes in ibrutinib-treated CLL. General study points: Sampling times differed between sustained-remission and progressing patients.

Genomic DNA in an amount of approximately 2 micrograms was extracted from cryopreserved PBMCs and used for the preparation of TCR beta libraries. Profiled with immunoSEQ multiplex PCR; TCRdb holds only in-frame clones, not every one. The repertoire includes about 160,000 clones, approximately 80% of them detected once, and roughly 2% sits in the top ten. CDR3 length equals 16 residues. Trimming at V came to 0 bases and at J to 1 base, leaving 5 bases not matched to a gene. Germline V gene sequence: CDR1 SEHNR, CDR2 FQNEAQ (reference sequence). Details on this clone: Antigen: not known.

This TCR derives from a human donor with chronic lymphocytic leukemia. The source was PBMCs, collected after 12 months of ibrutinib treatment. The genes are TRBV7-9 and TRBJ2-7; 8 bases are shared with TRBD1. CDR3 DNA sequence: TGTGCCAGCAGCTTAGCTTGGACAGGGAGTTCCTACGAGCAGTACTTC. It codes for CASSLAWTGSSYEQYF.